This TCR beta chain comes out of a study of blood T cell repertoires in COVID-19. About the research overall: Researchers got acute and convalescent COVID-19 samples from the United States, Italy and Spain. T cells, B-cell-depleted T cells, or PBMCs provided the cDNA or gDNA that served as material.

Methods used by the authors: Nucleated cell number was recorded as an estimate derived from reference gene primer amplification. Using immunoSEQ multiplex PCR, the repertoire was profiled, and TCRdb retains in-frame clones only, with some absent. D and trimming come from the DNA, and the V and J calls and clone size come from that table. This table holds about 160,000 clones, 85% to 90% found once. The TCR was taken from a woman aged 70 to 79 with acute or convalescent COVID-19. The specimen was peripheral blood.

The CDR3 DNA sequence: TGTGCCAGCAGCCGGGGTCAGGGATTAGGAGAGCAGTACTTC. Amino acid sequence: CASSRGQGLGEQYF. The rearrangement links TRBV3-1 (or the pseudogene TRBV3-2) to TRBJ2-7; TRBD1 is a possible D gene (5 bases). The CDR3 totals 14 residues. CDR1 LGHDT and CDR2 YNNKEL come from the germline V gene (reference sequence). Deletions cut 4 bases from V and 7 bases from J, with 17 bases between.